This T cell receptor (beta chain) was recovered during a study of T cells in Graves' hyperthyroidism and ophthalmopathy. RNA transcripts served as the template for amplifying TCR beta CDR3 regions. A set of HTBI primers served as the primers for a first-round RT-PCR of the TCR CDR3. Each CDR3 protein gets one entry after TCRdb re-called the multiplex PCR reads with MiXCR. The data show 550,000 to 600,000 distinct CDR3 sequences, around 17% seen once. Many counts were recorded for this clonotype. Its antigen is unknown. Patients aged 18 to 65 had newly diagnosed hyperthyroidism that had lasted under 2 months. Around 10 ml fresh peripheral blood yielded the PBMCs. Trimming at V came to 4 bases and at J to 5 bases, leaving 11 bases not matched to a gene. This CDR3 spans 16 amino acids. The germline V gene encodes CDR1 SGHTA and CDR2 FQGNSA. Study-wide results and caveats: Before onset, ophthalmopathy was predicted by the model a median approximately 6.7 months earlier. Stable hyperthyroidism and ophthalmopathy were separated using 13 V-J signatures.

The chain uses TRBV7-2 and TRBJ2-5, with 9 bases that match TRBD1. This TCR came from a woman aged 18-29 years with Graves' hyperthyroidism. Material for sequencing was blood. The CDR3 DNA follows: TGTGCCAGCAGCTACTCCGGGACAGGGTCTCGGGAGACCCAGTACTTC. It specifies CASSYSGTGSRETQYF.